A single sample gave rise to the 28 T cell receptor beta chains below, sequenced in a study of cytotoxic CD8 clonotypes in ibrutinib-treated CLL. TCRdb keeps only in-frame clones here, not all; method: immunoSEQ multiplex PCR. The table includes 200,000 to 250,000 clones, 75% to 80% detected once. This material consisted of PBMCs, taken after 12 months of ibrutinib treatment. The origin of the receptors is a human donor with chronic lymphocytic leukemia.

This chain uses TRBV28 with TRBJ2-7; 10 bases line up with TRBD2. V shed 6 bases and J 0 bases; nucleotides not matched to a gene: 11. CDR3 length: 17 residues. Germline V gene lookup returns CDR1 MDHEN and CDR2 SYDVKM. The CDR3 DNA reads as TGTGCCAGCAGCCAATCCGGACTAGCGGCTAGCTCCTACGAGCAGTACTTC. Residues: CASSQSGLAASSYEQYF.

In nucleotides, the CDR3 is TGTGCCAGCAGCCTACTGGGACAGGGCTTCAACGAGCAGTACTTC. Its protein product is CASSLLGQGFNEQYF. This chain links TRBV13 with TRBJ2-7; 9 positions match TRBD1. V lost 5 bases and J lost 5; bases outside the gene matches: 10. This CDR3 comprises 15 residues. Germline loops: CDR1 PRHDT, CDR2 FYEKMQ (reference sequence).

The chain links TRBV30 to TRBJ1-2; 10 bases are a match to TRBD1. CDR3 length: 12 residues. Trimming removed 2 bases from V and 8 bases from J; junction bases left unmatched: 2. Germline-derived CDR1 and CDR2 are GTSNPN and SVGIG (reference sequence). In DNA, the CDR3 is TGTGCCTGGAGTCCGACAGGGGGCGGCTACACCTTC. It is translated as CAWSPTGGGYTF.

The gene calls are TRBV6-7 and TRBJ2-7; D is unclear. TRBV6-7 is an ORF, with its function uncertain. This CDR3 comprises 12 residues. The DNA of the CDR3 is TGTGCTAGCCCGCCTACCAGGTGCGAGCAGTACTTC. Translation: CASPPTRCEQYF.

The CDR3 sequence is CASSLEINYGYTF. The CDR3 DNA sequence: TGTGCCAGCAGCTTAGAGATTAACTATGGCTACACCTTC. The rearrangement links TRBV11-2 to TRBJ1-2; D remains ambiguous. Germline V gene lookup returns CDR1 SGHAT and CDR2 FQNNGV. V lost 0 bases to trimming and J lost 1 base, with 3 bases between them. The CDR3 covers 13 residues.

The J gene is TRBJ2-5, the V gene TRBV11-2; tentative D call: TRBD2 (6 bases). The CDR3 is 15 amino acids. Germline V CDR1 and CDR2: SGHAT, FQNNGV. The V end lost 7 bases, the J end lost 5 bases, and 20 bases lay between the germline ends. The chain's CDR3 is CASTFSPGDGETQYF. The CDR3, as DNA: TGTGCCAGCACCTTCAGCCCGGGGGATGGGGAGACCCAGTACTTC.

This chain connects TRBV6-1 to TRBJ1-5; D remains unclear. This CDR3 has 13 residues. The V end lost 2 bases, the J end lost 5 bases, and 7 bases lay between the germline ends. Germline loops: CDR1 MNHNS, CDR2 SASEGT. The CDR3 spells CASSESADQPQHF. The CDR3 region has the DNA TGTGCCAGCAGTGAAAGTGCGGATCAGCCCCAGCATTTT.

The rearrangement links TRBV5-1 to TRBJ2-3; 16 nucleotides align to TRBD2. CDR1 SGHRS and CDR2 YFSETQ come from the germline V gene. Trimming took 3 bases from V and 4 from J; bases not matched to a gene: 8. The CDR3 is 18 amino acids. As DNA, the CDR3 is TGCGCCAGCAGCTCCGGGACTAGCGGGGGGGCGTGGTCAGATACGCAGTATTTT. Encoded protein: CASSSGTSGGAWSDTQYF.

This chain connects TRBV5-1 to TRBJ2-1; 11 bases match TRBD2. This CDR3 contains 16 residues. The germline V gene encodes CDR1 SGHRS and CDR2 YFSETQ. V was clipped by 2 bases and J by 0 bases; unmatched bases: 1. CDR3 loop: CASSFTSGSSYNEQFF. For the CDR3, the DNA is TGCGCCAGCAGCTTTACTAGCGGGAGCTCCTACAATGAGCAGTTCTTC.

V gene TRBV5-1 combines with J gene TRBJ2-1, with 9 bases aligning to TRBD1. The CDR3 consists of 15 residues. Looked up from germline, CDR1 is SGHRS and CDR2 is YFSETQ. The V segment lost 4 bases and the J segment 8 bases; nucleotides outside the gene matches: 10. As DNA, the CDR3 is TGCGCCAGCAGCCATAGGACAGGGGTGGGGGATGAGCAGTTCTTC. Residues: CASSHRTGVGDEQFF.

CDR3 sequence reads: CASNPGQNAWDEQFF. CDR3 in DNA: TGCGCCAGCAACCCGGGACAGAACGCTTGGGATGAGCAGTTCTTC. The chain joins TRBV10-1 to TRBJ2-1; 7 bases line up with TRBD1. Germline CDR1 reads WNHNN; CDR2 reads SYGVQD (reference sequence). V was clipped by 7 bases and J by 8 bases; unmatched bases: 14. The CDR3 runs to 15 residues.

The rearrangement links TRBV9 to TRBJ1-2; D is unclear. The CDR3 spans 17 residues. Germline CDR1 reads SGDLS; CDR2 reads YYNGEE. The germline V and J ends were trimmed by 0 bases and 3 bases, with 18 bases remaining between them. CDR3 in amino acids: CASSVVGVGGGDYGYTF. CDR3 DNA sequence: TGTGCCAGCAGCGTAGTTGGGGTGGGCGGAGGAGACTATGGCTACACCTTC.

This clone was detected only once. This chain links TRBV9 with TRBJ2-1, with 11 bases that match TRBD2. Germline lookup yields CDR1 SGDLS and CDR2 YYNGEE. The CDR3 runs to 19 residues. V lost 4 bases, J lost 4 bases, and 16 bases stayed unmatched. The CDR3, as DNA: TGTGCCAGCAGCCAGGGTACAGACACTAGCGGGAGATTTTACAATGAGCAGTTCTTC. Translating gives CASSQGTDTSGRFYNEQFF.

The gene calls are TRBV18 and TRBJ2-3, with 9 bases fitting TRBD2. The CDR3 extends over 15 amino acids. The germline CDR1 and CDR2 sequences are KGHSH and LQKENI. Losses at the gene ends were 3 bases for V and 3 bases for J; bases not matched to a gene: 4. CDR3 sequence (DNA): TGTGCCAGCTCACCCCCGGCGGGGGGGACAGATACGCAGTATTTT. Its translation is CASSPPAGGTDTQYF.

The chain links TRBV9 to TRBJ2-7; D is uncertain. CDR1 SGDLS and CDR2 YYNGEE come from the germline V gene. The length of the CDR3 is 12 residues. Trimming pared 2 bases from V and 6 bases from J, leaving 9 bases between. The CDR3 coding sequence is TGTGCCAGCAGCGTGGGCCGCGGCGAGCAGTACTTC. Amino acids: CASSVGRGEQYF.

V usage is TRBV25-1 and J usage is TRBJ2-5; TRBD1 aligns across 8 bases. The germline CDR1 and CDR2 sequences are MGHDK and SYGVNS. The CDR3 has 15 residues. J lost 2 bases, V lost 4 bases, and 6 bases had no gene match. CDR3 protein: CASSGTGRIQETQYF. The CDR3 DNA is TGTGCCAGCAGTGGGACAGGGCGAATTCAAGAGACCCAGTACTTC.

There are a few counts of this clone. This chain links TRBV19 with TRBJ2-4; TRBD1 is a possible D gene (5 bases). This CDR3 has 13 residues. Trimming took 3 bases from V and 9 from J, leaving 12 bases between them. Germline V gene data show CDR1 as LNHDA and CDR2 as SQIVND (reference sequence). CDR3 region: CASSIAGPGIQYF. In DNA form, the CDR3 reads TGTGCCAGTAGTATCGCAGGGCCTGGCATTCAGTACTTC.

V is TRBV11-3 and J is TRBJ2-1, with 8 positions matching TRBD2. J was trimmed by 2 bases and V by 3 bases; bases with no gene match: 3. This CDR3 is built from 15 residues. Germline V CDR1 and CDR2: SGHNT, YENEEA. This CDR3 reads CASSFSGVAYNEQFF. CDR3 DNA: TGTGCCAGCAGCTTTAGCGGGGTCGCCTACAATGAGCAGTTCTTC. The full variable domain, with the rest looked up from reference TRBV11-3 and TRBJ2-1, is EAGVVQSPRYKIIEKKQPVAFWCNPISGHNTLYWYLQNLGQGPELLIRYENEEAVDDSQLPKDRFSAERLKGVDSTLKIQPAELGDSAVYLCASSFSGVAYNEQFFGPGTRLTVL.

A note on this clone: Additional DNA sequences in this sample encode the identical CDR3. The chain has TRBV19 and TRBJ2-7, with 8 bases lining up with TRBD2. Germline V CDR1 and CDR2: LNHDA, SQIVND (reference sequence). Trimming cost V 6 bases and J 0 bases; bases outside gene matches: 4. The CDR3 has 14 amino acids. The CDR3 nucleotides are TGTGCCAGTAGCTACAGCGGGAGCTCCTACGAGCAGTACTTC. Translation: CASSYSGSSYEQYF.

The rearrangement uses TRBV27 and TRBJ2-7; D possibly corresponds to TRBD1 (5 bases). Trimming removed 8 bases from V and 1 base from J, with 9 bases in between. CDR3 length equals 12 residues. Germline V gene sequence: CDR1 MNHEY, CDR2 SMNVEV (reference sequence). This chain's CDR3 is CASGAGSYEQYF. As DNA, the CDR3 is TGTGCCAGCGGGGCAGGGTCCTACGAGCAGTACTTC.

The rearrangement joins TRBV18 to TRBJ1-2; a weak D match, TRBD1 (5 bases). Germline CDR1 KGHSH, CDR2 LQKENI. Trimming left V 3 bases short and J 8 bases short, with 16 bases between. This CDR3 has 14 residues. The CDR3 loop is CASSPIPGAQGYTF. CDR3 sequence (DNA): TGTGCCAGCTCACCGATTCCCGGGGCACAAGGCTACACCTTC.

V usage is TRBV2 and J usage is TRBJ2-3, with TRBD2 identical over 7 bases. Germline lookup yields CDR1 SNHLY and CDR2 FYNNEI. The CDR3 length is 15 residues. After removal of 4 bases from V and 2 bases from J, the junction contained 6 bases not matched to a gene. CDR3 coding DNA: TGTGCCAGCAGTGGTAGCGGGCCAAACACAGATACGCAGTATTTT. As protein: CASSGSGPNTDTQYF. The complete variable domain, with remaining parts taken from reference TRBV2 and TRBJ2-3, reads EPEVTQTPSHQVTQMGQEVILRCVPISNHLYFYWYRQILGQKVEFLVSFYNNEISEKSEIFDDQFSVERPDGSNFTLKIRSTKLEDSAMYFCASSGSGPNTDTQYFGPGTRLTVL.

This clone was seen a handful of times. The chain combines TRBV19 with TRBJ2-1, with TRBD1 matching 9 bases. The CDR3 runs 13 residues. Losses at the gene ends were 9 bases for V and 4 bases for J; bases not matched to a gene: 4. Germline V gene sequence: CDR1 LNHDA, CDR2 SQIVND (reference sequence). The CDR3 nucleotides read TGTGCCAGCCGACAGGGGGGATACAATGAGCAGTTCTTC. Residues: CASRQGGYNEQFF. The full variable domain, rest sourced from reference TRBV19 and TRBJ2-1, is DGGITQSPKYLFRKEGQNVTLSCEQNLNHDAMYWYRQDPGQGLRLIYYSQIVNDFQKGDIAEGYSVSREKKESFPLTVTSAQKNPTAFYLCASRQGGYNEQFFGPGTRLTVL.

This clone was observed a handful of times. The chain combines TRBV2 with TRBJ2-2, with D perhaps TRBD1 (5 bases). V was cut by 6 bases and J by 0 bases, with 11 bases left in between. CDR1 and CDR2 from the germline V gene are SNHLY and FYNNEI. The CDR3 has 15 amino acids. CDR3 nucleotide sequence: TGTGCCAGCAGGGTGACAGCCGCGAACACCGGGGAGCTGTTTTTT. Its translation: CASRVTAANTGELFF.

This clone appeared a single time. This rearrangement joins TRBV7-9 to TRBJ1-1; D gene ambiguous. V was clipped by 3 bases and J by 1 base, with 18 bases between them. There are 17 residues in the CDR3. Germline loops: CDR1 SEHNR, CDR2 FQNEAQ (reference sequence). The CDR3 DNA reads TGTGCCAGCAGCTTCAATCCCCTTAAGGCCCCGAACACTGAAGCTTTCTTT. Amino acids: CASSFNPLKAPNTEAFF.

V gene TRBV25-1 combines with J gene TRBJ1-1, with TRBD1 as a possible D gene (6 bases). CDR1 and CDR2 (germline): MGHDK, SYGVNS. The CDR3 consists of 13 residues. V was cut by 3 bases and J by 6 bases, with 11 bases left in between. As DNA, the CDR3 is TGTGCCAGCAGTGAGGTAGGGGGGGCTGAAGCTTTCTTT. Translating gives CASSEVGGAEAFF.

The chain employs TRBV13 and TRBJ2-7; tentatively, D is TRBD2 (5 bases). Trimming shortened V by 4 bases and J by 5 bases, and 18 bases separated the two germline ends. This CDR3 region has 15 residues. The germline V gene encodes CDR1 PRHDT and CDR2 FYEKMQ (reference sequence). This chain's CDR3 is CASSSLTRGWNEQYF. The DNA for the CDR3 is TGTGCCAGCAGCTCCTTGACCCGCGGGTGGAACGAGCAGTACTTC. The full variable domain, its missing parts supplied by reference TRBV13 and TRBJ2-7, is AAGVIQSPRHLIKEKRETATLKCYPIPRHDTVYWYQQGPGQDPQFLISFYEKMQSDKGSIPDRFSAQQFSDYHSELNMSSLELGDSALYFCASSSLTRGWNEQYFGPGTRLTVT.

The chain links TRBV6-1 to TRBJ2-5; TRBD2 matches 10 bases. The CDR3 length is 15 residues. Germline V lookup: CDR1 MNHNS, CDR2 SASEGT. J was trimmed by 2 bases and V by 2 bases; bases with no gene match: 2. The CDR3 sequence is CASSEFSGGQETQYF. The CDR3 coding sequence is TGTGCCAGCAGTGAATTTAGCGGGGGGCAAGAGACCCAGTACTTC.